These 23 T cell receptor beta chains were all obtained from the same sample, sequenced in a study of T cell repertoires in cytomegalovirus infection. What these receptors recognize is not known. TCRdb fed the reads into MiXCR, producing one record per CDR3 protein. Of some 920,000 distinct CDR3 sequences in the sample, roughly a third were seen once. Sequences were derived from cultured CD8+ T cells from PBMCs, sampled from culture after CMV antigen stimulation. The receptors come from a human donor in good health (CMV status not recorded). Some clones in this sample may be carry-over from other donors' samples.

The V and J genes are TRBV6-5 and TRBJ1-6, with unresolved D. CDR3 length equals 13 residues. CDR1 and CDR2 (germline): MNHEY, SVGAGI. Between the trimmed V and J ends, which lost 8 bases and 3 bases, there was a span of 8 bases. In DNA, the CDR3 is TGTGCCAGCGCCCAGATCTATAATTCACCCCTCCACTTT. Protein sequence: CASAQIYNSPLHF.

This clonotype was observed once. The chain uses TRBV27 and TRBJ1-1, with no clear D. The CDR3 is 12 amino acids. Germline V gene lookup returns CDR1 MNHEY and CDR2 SMNVEV (reference sequence). Trimming took 5 bases from V and 5 from J, leaving 9 bases between them. CDR3 bases: TGTGCCAGCAGTCCCCACGGAACTGAAGCTTTCTTT. This encodes CASSPHGTEAFF.

The chain employs TRBV7-4 and TRBJ1-5, with TRBD1 matching over 10 bases. V lost 5 bases, J lost 6 bases, and 19 bases stayed unmatched. The V gene's germline CDR1 is SGHVT and CDR2 SQSDAQ. The CDR3 is made up of 19 amino acids. This CDR3 reads CASSARDRGSGGRGQPQHF. Written as DNA, the CDR3 is TGTGCCAGCAGCGCACGGGACAGGGGATCGGGGGGACGTGGTCAGCCCCAGCATTTT.

This clonotype came up a few times. The rearrangement links TRBV5-4 to TRBJ1-1; D unclear. This CDR3 region has 12 residues. The germline V gene encodes CDR1 SGHNT and CDR2 YYREEE (reference sequence). Deletions cut 6 bases from V and 2 bases from J, with 8 bases between. Here the CDR3 reads CASIGSNTEAFF. DNA of the CDR3: TGTGCCAGCATTGGGAGTAACACTGAAGCTTTCTTT.

This clonotype was picked up a small number of times. J is TRBJ1-4 and V is TRBV19; D is undetermined. This CDR3 spans 13 amino acids. The germline V gene encodes CDR1 LNHDA and CDR2 SQIVND (reference sequence). Trimming stripped 4 bases from V and 3 bases from J, with 6 bases between. The CDR3 DNA reads as TGTGCCAGTAGTACCCGGGCTAATGAAAAACTGTTTTTT. This translates into CASSTRANEKLFF. Supplemented by reference TRBV19 and TRBJ1-4, the full variable domain reads DGGITQSPKYLFRKEGQNVTLSCEQNLNHDAMYWYRQDPGQGLRLIYYSQIVNDFQKGDIAEGYSVSREKKESFPLTVTSAQKNPTAFYLCASSTRANEKLFFGSGTQLSVL.

This clonotype appeared many times. V usage is TRBV6-6 and J usage is TRBJ1-4; possible D gene TRBD1, 5 bases. The CDR3 has 15 amino acids. Per germline, CDR1 MNHNY and CDR2 SVGAGI (reference sequence). V dropped 0 bases and J dropped 0 bases, with 5 bases sitting between them. CDR3 sequence (DNA): TGTGCCAGCAGTTACTCAGGGGCAACTAATGAAAAACTGTTTTTT. Amino acids: CASSYSGATNEKLFF.

This chain uses TRBV2 with TRBJ2-1; 15 positions agree with TRBD2. This CDR3 contains 18 residues. V lost 1 base to trimming and J lost 3 bases; unmatched junction nucleotides: 4. Germline CDR1 reads SNHLY; CDR2 reads FYNNEI. The CDR3: CASSEGTSGGAVYNEQFF. The CDR3 nucleotides read TGTGCCAGCAGTGAAGGGACTAGCGGGGGGGCCGTCTACAATGAGCAGTTCTTC.

This clonotype was seen a handful of times. The chain is built from TRBV19 and TRBJ2-5, with TRBD2 identical over 9 bases. The CDR3 sequence is 15 residues long. Per the germline V gene, CDR1 is LNHDA and CDR2 is SQIVND (reference sequence). With V trimmed by 3 bases and J by 1 base, 3 bases remained unmatched. CDR3 DNA: TGTGCCAGTAGTATTAGCGGGGGTACCCAAGAGACCCAGTACTTC. Translating gives CASSISGGTQETQYF.

This clonotype has more than one count but fewer than ten. The chain couples TRBV4-2 to TRBJ2-7; D possibly corresponds to TRBD2 (6 bases). Trimming left V 0 bases short and J 5 bases short, with 17 bases between. Germline V gene lookup returns CDR1 LGHNA and CDR2 YNFKEQ. The CDR3 consists of 16 residues. The CDR3: CASSQDRTGGVNEQYF. In DNA form, the CDR3 reads TGTGCCAGCAGCCAAGACAGGACTGGAGGGGTTAACGAGCAGTACTTC.

This clonotype was seen many times. This chain connects TRBV7-2 to TRBJ1-4, with D unresolved. Germline V gene sequence: CDR1 SGHTA, CDR2 FQGNSA. Trimming removed 0 bases from V and 0 bases from J, with 11 bases in between. CDR3 length: 17 amino acids. In DNA form, the CDR3 reads TGTGCCAGCAGCTTAGCGGGCAGAACCGCAACTAATGAAAAACTGTTTTTT. This gives the protein CASSLAGRTATNEKLFF.

The chain is built from TRBV4-1 and TRBJ2-3; possible D gene TRBD2, 6 bases. CDR1 MGHRA and CDR2 YSYEKL come from the germline V gene. V lost 2 bases and J 5 bases, leaving 23 bases between the germline ends. The CDR3 has 18 amino acids. This CDR3 reads CASSQLEGVGPGKDTQYF. CDR3 sequence (DNA): TGCGCCAGCAGCCAATTGGAGGGCGTAGGGCCTGGGAAAGATACGCAGTATTTT.

This clonotype was seen a few times. This chain links TRBV6-9 with TRBJ1-5; 7 bases are a match to TRBD1. This CDR3 region has 16 residues. With 5 bases clipped from V and 4 bases from J, the junction kept 11 bases outside the gene matches. Germline V gene lookup returns CDR1 MNHGY and CDR2 SVAAGI. The CDR3 loop reads CASSKTGSGGNQPQHF. The CDR3 bases are TGTGCCAGCAGTAAGACAGGGAGCGGGGGAAATCAGCCCCAGCATTTT.

Turning to this clonotype: Possible read error: a much larger clone is one base away. The genes are TRBV12-3 or TRBV12-4 and TRBJ1-5; possibly TRBD1 for D (6 bases). The CDR3 spans 16 residues. CDR3 nucleotide sequence: TGTGTCAGCAGCATTGGCTCGGGGGCGAGCAATCAGCCCCAGCATTTT. It translates to CVSSIGSGASNQPQHF.

This clonotype was picked up a small number of times. One junction end does not reproduce the germline sequence, and a read error may be involved. The J gene is TRBJ2-1, the V gene TRBV14; D not certain. CDR3 length: 11 amino acids. The germline gives CDR1 SGHDN, CDR2 FVKESK. The CDR3 spells CASSQGLLTVF. The CDR3 nucleotides are TGTGCCAGCAGCCAAGGGCTCCTGACGGTCTTC. Variable domain in full (rest from reference TRBV14 and TRBJ2-1): EAGVTQFPSHSVIEKGQTVTLRCDPISGHDNLYWYRRVMGKEIKFLLHFVKESKQDESGMPNNRFLAERTGGTYSTLKVQPAELEDSGVYFCASSQGLLTVFGPGTRLTVL.

This clonotype was seen many times. The chain carries TRBV7-6 and TRBJ2-1, with D unclear. Germline V gene data show CDR1 as SGHVS and CDR2 as FNYEAQ. The CDR3 sequence is 15 residues long. Trimming shortened V by 3 bases and J by 6 bases, and 15 bases separated the two germline ends. Here the CDR3 DNA reads TGTGCCAGCAGCTTCCGCGGCGGAGATGGCAATGAGCAGTTCTTC. Protein sequence: CASSFRGGDGNEQFF.

This chain connects TRBV12-3 or TRBV12-4 to TRBJ2-5; 9 bases map to TRBD1. This CDR3 spans 16 amino acids. Losses at the gene ends were 3 bases for V and 5 bases for J; bases not matched to a gene: 10. DNA of the CDR3: TGTGCCAGCAGTTTGGTCAGGGGACAGGGATTGGAGACCCAGTACTTC. Translating gives CASSLVRGQGLETQYF.

This clonotype was detected only a few times. J is TRBJ1-5 and V is TRBV4-1, with D perhaps matching TRBD1 (5 bases). The CDR3 length is 15 residues. Germline V CDR1 and CDR2: MGHRA, YSYEKL. The V end was cut by 5 bases, the J end by 3 bases, with 14 bases between. CDR3: CASSGHRGDNQPQHF. For the CDR3, the DNA is TGCGCCAGCAGCGGACATCGGGGGGACAATCAGCCCCAGCATTTT.

The table lists this clonotype with a few counts. The chain uses TRBV6-2 or TRBV6-3 and TRBJ2-7, with D possibly matching TRBD2 (6 bases). This CDR3 spans 13 amino acids. Germline lookup yields CDR1 MNHEY and CDR2 SVGEGT. V lost 7 bases and J lost 1, with 11 bases in between. CDR3 region: CASTEEGSYEQYV. CDR3 sequence (DNA): TGTGCCAGCACTGAGGAGGGGTCCTACGAGCAGTACGTC.

The chain uses TRBV7-9 and TRBJ2-1; the D gene could be TRBD1 or TRBD2 (5 bases each). Per germline, CDR1 SEHNR and CDR2 FQNEAQ (reference sequence). The CDR3 is 19 residues long. Trimming cost V 1 base and J 11 bases, with 30 bases left between them. The CDR3 protein is CASSLGLYGTTPMFGKQFF. The DNA for the CDR3 is TGTGCCAGCAGCTTAGGGCTTTATGGGACCACCCCAATGTTCGGGAAGCAGTTCTTC.

The genes are TRBV7-9 and TRBJ2-2; D may be TRBD2 (7 bases). The germline V gene encodes CDR1 SEHNR and CDR2 FQNEAQ (reference sequence). The CDR3 totals 16 residues. The V end lost 7 bases, the J end lost 2 bases, and 17 bases lay between the germline ends. DNA of the CDR3: TGTGCCAGCAACAGAAGGGGGGGGACCAACACCGGGGAGCTGTTTTTT. Translated, it gives CASNRRGGTNTGELFF.

V and J are TRBV28 and TRBJ1-1, with 7 positions matching TRBD1. The germline V gene has CDR1 MDHEN and CDR2 SYDVKM. V lost 4 bases, J lost 0 bases, and 14 bases stayed unmatched. CDR3 length equals 18 residues. The CDR3 nucleotides read TGTGCCAGCAGTTCCCCGTACTCCGGGACAGTTATGAACACTGAAGCTTTCTTT. This translates into CASSSPYSGTVMNTEAFF. The full variable domain, its missing parts supplied by reference TRBV28 and TRBJ1-1, is DVKVTQSSRYLVKRTGEKVFLECVQDMDHENMFWYRQDPGLGLRLIYFSYDVKMKEKGDIPEGYSVSREKKERFSLILESASTNQTSMYLCASSSPYSGTVMNTEAFFGQGTRLTVV.

This rearrangement joins TRBV6-5 to TRBJ1-2, with D tentatively TRBD1 (5 bases). Germline values: CDR1 MNHEY, CDR2 SVGAGI. Trimming left V 4 bases short and J 6 bases short, with 12 bases between. This CDR3 is 13 amino acids long. In nucleotides, the CDR3 is TGTGCCAGCAGTTTTACAGGTTGGGATGGCTACACCTTC. Encoded protein: CASSFTGWDGYTF.

This clonotype was seen more than once but under ten times. The germline gene is not matched at one end of the junction; a read error may be the cause. The chain is built from TRBV13 and TRBJ1-6; 9 nucleotides agree with TRBD1. Looked up from germline, CDR1 is PRHDT and CDR2 is FYEKMQ (reference sequence). The length of the CDR3 is 14 residues. CDR3 nucleotide sequence: TGTGCCAGCAGCATAGGGACAGGGTCGACACCCCTCCACTTT. Translation gives CASSIGTGSTPLHF.